What follows are 16 T cell receptor beta chains derived from one specimen sequenced in a study of CD8+ T cells in alopecia areata (dated by TCRdb to the late 2010s). This specimen's time point label, interpreted: baseline before oral tofacitinib. Libraries were made using the immunoSEQ multiplex PCR assay. To provide template for TCR sequencing, every sample had RNA extracted and reverse transcribed into cDNA. Held by TCRdb, this immuneACCESS table contains in-frame sequences only and omits some clones. Under half of the omission traces to an unresolved V gene where checked; the cause of the rest is unknown. This sample has around 250,000 clones in its table, and 67% of those were observed once. In total, the top ten clones hold under 1.5% of the sample. Sequencing was performed on CD4+ T cells sorted from blood, taken at week 0. The receptors originated from a human donor with alopecia areata.

This chain links TRBV2 with TRBJ2-3, with D possibly being TRBD2 (5 bases). CDR1 and CDR2 (germline): SNHLY, FYNNEI. The germline V and J ends were trimmed by 6 bases and 0 bases, with 13 bases remaining between them. The CDR3 covers 15 residues. As DNA, the CDR3 is TGTGCCAGCAGGAGGAGGTGGACTAGCACAGATACGCAGTATTTT. Amino acid sequence: CASRRRWTSTDTQYF.

The rearrangement links TRBV5-1 to TRBJ2-5, with D maybe TRBD2 (5 bases). Trimming stripped 8 bases from V and 5 bases from J, with 16 bases between. This CDR3 spans 13 amino acids. CDR1 and CDR2 (germline): SGHRS, YFSETQ. CDR3 amino acids: CASSLGVAETQYF. DNA of the CDR3: TGCGCCAGTTCGCTCGGGGTCGCGGAGACCCAGTACTTC.

The chain has TRBV15 and TRBJ1-2, with 7 bases aligning to TRBD1. Germline V CDR1 and CDR2: LNHNV, YYDKDF (reference sequence). The CDR3 extends over 17 amino acids. V dropped 0 bases and J dropped 7; count of bases not matched to a gene: 14. Here the CDR3 DNA reads TGTGCCACCAGCAGAGATCTTGGGCTCGACAGGGTGATTGGCTACACCTTC. Amino acids: CATSRDLGLDRVIGYTF. Using reference TRBV15 and TRBJ1-2 for the parts outside the CDR3, the full variable domain is DAMVIQNPRYQVTQFGKPVTLSCSQTLNHNVMYWYQQKSSQAPKLLFHYYDKDFNNEADTPDNFQSRRPNTSFCFLDIRSPGLGDTAMYLCATSRDLGLDRVIGYTFGSGTRLTVV.

There are a few counts of this clone. V and J are TRBV29-1 and TRBJ1-1; D is perhaps TRBD1 (6 bases). V was clipped by 3 bases and J by 0 bases, with 11 bases between them. The germline gives CDR1 SQVTM, CDR2 ANQGSEA. The CDR3 runs 14 residues. This chain's CDR3 is CSVDPQGLNTEAFF. CDR3 in DNA: TGCAGCGTTGACCCTCAGGGGTTGAACACTGAAGCTTTCTTT.

The J gene is TRBJ2-6, the V gene TRBV14, with 7 positions matching TRBD1. CDR3 length: 18 residues. Germline CDR1 SGHDN, CDR2 FVKESK. The J segment lost 2 bases and the V segment lost 4 bases, leaving 11 bases of the junction unmatched. The CDR3 coding sequence is TGTGCCAGCAGCCGCTGGACAGGAGGTCTCACTGGGGCCAACGTCCTGACTTTC. It yields the protein CASSRWTGGLTGANVLTF.

This chain links TRBV7-6 with TRBJ1-6; D gene ambiguous. Germline CDR1 is SGHVS and CDR2 is FNYEAQ. The CDR3 totals 14 residues. The V gene lost 1 base and the J gene lost 7 bases, with 8 bases spanning the gap. The CDR3 is CASSLGPKNSPLHF. For the CDR3, the DNA is TGTGCCAGCAGCTTAGGACCGAAGAATTCACCCCTCCACTTT.

The gene calls are TRBV11-2 and TRBJ1-1; weak D call: TRBD1 (5 bases). The CDR3 is 13 residues long. Per germline, CDR1 SGHAT and CDR2 FQNNGV. Trimming pared 4 bases from V and 4 bases from J, leaving 10 bases between. The CDR3 loop is CASSSGGGTEAFF. CDR3 nucleotides: TGTGCCAGCAGCTCCGGGGGAGGCACTGAAGCTTTCTTT.

The rearrangement uses TRBV9 and TRBJ2-2, with D tentatively TRBD2 (7 bases). CDR1 is SGDLS, CDR2 YYNGEE, per germline. CDR3 length: 17 residues. Trimming removed 1 base from V and 0 bases from J, with 13 bases in between. CDR3 DNA sequence: TGTGCCAGCAGCGTAACGTCGGGGGGCACGAACACCGGGGAGCTGTTTTTT. Protein: CASSVTSGGTNTGELFF.

V and J are TRBV6-5 and TRBJ1-1, with D perhaps TRBD1 (5 bases). Germline V gene data show CDR1 as MNHEY and CDR2 as SVGAGI. The CDR3 sequence is 12 residues long. Trimming cost V 8 bases and J 7 bases, with 14 bases left between them. CDR3 DNA sequence: TGTGCCAGCGGTGAGACAGCCTATGAAGCTTTCTTT. Translation: CASGETAYEAFF.

This clone was counted only a few times. The V and J genes are TRBV6-5 and TRBJ2-7; perhaps TRBD2 as D (6 bases). The CDR3 runs to 13 residues. The germline gives CDR1 MNHEY, CDR2 SVGAGI. The ends were cut back, 7 bases at V and 6 bases at J, with 16 bases in the middle. This CDR3 reads CASNHGRLGEQYF. CDR3 nucleotide sequence: TGTGCCAGCAACCACGGGAGACTAGGCGAGCAGTACTTC.

The chain combines TRBV5-6 with TRBJ2-7; D gene uncertain. The CDR3 spans 15 residues. Between the trimmed V and J ends, which lost 5 bases and 5 bases, there was a span of 20 bases. Germline CDR1 SGHDT, CDR2 YYEEEE. The CDR3 protein is CASRTRGPKVHEQYF. The CDR3 region has the DNA TGTGCCAGCAGGACGCGTGGCCCCAAGGTCCACGAGCAGTACTTC.

The chain employs TRBV29-1 and TRBJ2-7, with D possibly being TRBD2 (6 bases). CDR1 SQVTM and CDR2 ANQGSEA come from the germline V gene. This CDR3 contains 10 residues. The ends were cut back, 6 bases at V and 7 bases at J, with 10 bases in the middle. The CDR3 reads CSVWGEEQYF. The CDR3 DNA is TGCAGCGTGTGGGGGGAAGAGCAGTACTTC.

The sample holds a few counts of this clone. The V and J genes are TRBV29-1 and TRBJ1-2; 9 bases are a match to TRBD1. The trim removed 6 bases at V and 5 bases at J, leaving 4 bases unmatched. CDR3 length equals 12 residues. Germline V gene data show CDR1 as SQVTM and CDR2 as ANQGSEA. The CDR3 DNA reads TGCAGCGTAGGGGACAGGGCTTATGGCTACACCTTC. As protein: CSVGDRAYGYTF.

The rearrangement joins TRBV30 to TRBJ1-2, with D perhaps matching TRBD1 (6 bases). The germline CDR1 and CDR2 sequences are GTSNPN and SVGIG (reference sequence). There are 13 residues in the CDR3. Trimming removed 4 bases from V and 3 bases from J, with 12 bases in between. CDR3 in amino acids: CAWTRTAYYGYTF. As DNA, the CDR3 is TGTGCCTGGACCCGGACAGCTTACTATGGCTACACCTTC. Supplemented by reference TRBV30 and TRBJ1-2, the full variable domain reads SQTIHQWPATLVQPVGSPLSLECTVEGTSNPNLYWYRQAAGRGLQLLFYSVGIGQISSEVPQNLSASRPQDRQFILSSKKLLLSDSGFYLCAWTRTAYYGYTFGSGTRLTVV.

This clone was detected many times. The V and J genes are TRBV2 and TRBJ1-6; 8 bases line up with TRBD1. V trimming: 10 bases; J trimming: 9 bases; junction bases outside the gene matches: 5. Germline V gene data show CDR1 as SNHLY and CDR2 as FYNNEI. CDR3 length: 12 amino acids. The CDR3 DNA follows: TGTGCCAACCAGGGGGCCGGTTCACCCCTCCACTTT. Residues: CANQGAGSPLHF.

The rearrangement uses TRBV29-1 and TRBJ2-6, with D possibly being TRBD2 (5 bases). The CDR3 contains 15 residues. Germline assignment: CDR1 SQVTM and CDR2 ANQGSEA. V dropped 3 bases and J dropped 4 bases, with 13 bases sitting between them. This CDR3 reads CSVESRGSGANVLTF. In DNA form, the CDR3 reads TGCAGCGTTGAGTCTCGAGGGTCCGGGGCCAACGTCCTGACTTTC.